The 8 T cell receptor beta chains presented below share a single source sample, sequenced in a study of OX40 agonist ivuxolimab in advanced cancers. The protocol was immunoSEQ multiplex PCR, while the TCRdb copy is restricted to in-frame clones and leaves out a portion. The sample carries roughly 77,000 clones, around 93% recorded once. Sequenced material: CD4+ or CD8+ T cells sorted from blood, taken in a trial of the OX40 agonist ivuxolimab. These receptors all stem from an adult with an advanced solid tumor such as melanoma, head and neck, liver or kidney cancer.

The V gene is TRBV18, the J gene TRBJ2-1; 7 bases match TRBD1. This CDR3 region has 16 residues. V lost 3 bases and J lost 0; bases outside the gene matches: 5. CDR1 and CDR2 (germline): KGHSH, LQKENI. The CDR3 protein is CASSPVTGSSYNEQFF. In DNA form, the CDR3 reads TGTGCCAGCTCACCCGTGACAGGGAGCTCCTACAATGAGCAGTTCTTC.

The chain combines TRBV7-6 with TRBJ2-2; no reliable D call. The V gene's germline CDR1 is SGHVS and CDR2 FNYEAQ. The CDR3 extends over 13 amino acids. V was pared by 6 bases and J by 7 bases, with 12 bases between. CDR3 residues: CASSGRSGGELFF. CDR3 DNA sequence: TGTGCCAGCAGTGGCCGGTCCGGCGGGGAGCTGTTTTTT.

CDR3 DNA sequence: TGTGCCAGCAGTACATACTACGAGCAGTACTTC. It specifies CASSTYYEQYF. This chain connects TRBV27 to TRBJ2-7; D not resolved. Trimming shortened V by 5 bases and J by 3 bases, and 5 bases separated the two germline ends. Germline CDR1 is MNHEY and CDR2 is SMNVEV (reference sequence). The length of the CDR3 is 11 residues.

The gene calls are TRBV7-9 and TRBJ2-3; the match to TRBD2 covers 15 bases. J was trimmed by 0 bases and V by 5 bases; bases with no gene match: 3. This CDR3 spans 17 amino acids. Germline V gene lookup returns CDR1 SEHNR and CDR2 FQNEAQ (reference sequence). CDR3 in DNA: TGTGCCAGCAGCCATGGGACTAGCGGGGGGAGCACAGATACGCAGTATTTT. Amino acids: CASSHGTSGGSTDTQYF.

The chain uses TRBV9 and TRBJ2-7; weak D call: TRBD1 (6 bases). Germline loops: CDR1 SGDLS, CDR2 YYNGEE. V gave up 2 bases and J gave up 3 bases, with 18 bases separating them. The length of the CDR3 is 16 residues. The CDR3 coding sequence is TGTGCCAGCAGCGTGGGTCCGGACAGCAGGGACTACGAGCAGTACTTC. The encoded protein is CASSVGPDSRDYEQYF. Filled out from reference TRBV9 and TRBJ2-7, the complete variable domain reads DSGVTQTPKHLITATGQRVTLRCSPRSGDLSVYWYQQSLDQGLQFLIQYYNGEERAKGNILERFSAQQFPDLHSELNLSSLELGDSALYFCASSVGPDSRDYEQYFGPGTRLTVT.

The chain links TRBV11-3 to TRBJ1-1; possible D gene TRBD1, 6 bases. Germline V CDR1 and CDR2: SGHNT, YENEEA. V shed 5 bases and J shed 4 bases, with 14 bases lying between them. This CDR3 has 14 amino acids. The CDR3 is CASSTDSLVTEAFF. For the CDR3, the DNA is TGTGCCAGCAGCACGGACAGTTTAGTCACTGAAGCTTTCTTT.

This chain connects TRBV28 to TRBJ1-5, with D possibly matching TRBD1 (6 bases). Germline V gene sequence: CDR1 MDHEN, CDR2 SYDVKM. V lost 3 bases and J lost 6, with 12 bases in between. The CDR3 runs 14 residues. The CDR3 region has the DNA TGTGCCAGCAGTTTCACAGGGCGAGGTCAGCCCCAGCATTTT. As protein: CASSFTGRGQPQHF.

The rearrangement joins TRBV28 to TRBJ1-2, with 7 bases identical to TRBD1. CDR1 and CDR2 (germline): MDHEN, SYDVKM. CDR3 length equals 15 residues. V dropped 6 bases and J dropped 8; count of bases not matched to a gene: 15. The CDR3 DNA is TGTGCCAGCAGCTCCTCAGGGACAGACTTTAGGGGCTACACCTTC. Amino acids: CASSSSGTDFRGYTF.